The rows below give T cell receptor beta chains drawn from one sample of a study of blood T cell repertoires in COVID-19. Repertoires were generated with immunoSEQ multiplex PCR, while TCRdb's copy carries only in-frame clones and drops some. The table records about 130,000 clones, 70% to 75% of them present only once. Sample: peripheral blood. The receptors originated from a man older than 75 with COVID-19, enrolled during active disease. The CDR3 runs from the conserved cysteine through the conserved F or W. The D gene is left open where the match is weak. Clone sizes are given selectively: once, few, many, or a class where the clone is expanded.

D: TRBD1
size: -
J: TRBJ1-5
V: TRBV29-1
DNA: TGCAGCGTGAAAACAGGGGGCAATCAGCCCCAGCATTTT
CDR3: CSVKTGGNQPQHF

D: TRBD2
size: -
J: TRBJ2-2
V: TRBV15
DNA: TGTGCCACCAGCAGTCTAGCGGGGACCGGGGAGCTGTTTTTT
CDR3: CATSSLAGTGELFF

D: TRBD1
size: -
J: TRBJ1-5
V: TRBV18
DNA: TGTGCCAGCTCACCACTCGGACAGGGGGATCAGCCCCAGCATTTT
CDR3: CASSPLGQGDQPQHF

D: -
size: -
J: TRBJ1-6
V: TRBV7-8
DNA: TGTGCCAGCAGCTCCTTTACAGCAAATTCACCCCTCCACTTT
CDR3: CASSSFTANSPLHF

D: TRBD2
size: -
J: TRBJ2-7
V: TRBV19
DNA: TGTGCCAGTAGTAAGTCCGGGACTAGGGCCTACGAGCAGTACTTC
CDR3: CASSKSGTRAYEQYF

D: -
size: -
J: TRBJ1-5
V: TRBV28
DNA: TGTGCCAGCAGTCCTCGTATCGTGGCTCAGCCCCAGCATTTT
CDR3: CASSPRIVAQPQHF

D: TRBD1
size: -
J: TRBJ1-2
V: TRBV19
DNA: TGTGCCAGTAGTGACAGGGCAGGGGATGGCTACACCTTC
CDR3: CASSDRAGDGYTF

D: -
size: -
J: TRBJ2-5
V: TRBV24-1
DNA: TGTGCCACCTCCCCGGGACAACAAGAGACCCAGTACTTC
CDR3: CATSPGQQETQYF

D: TRBD2
size: -
J: TRBJ2-7
V: TRBV5-1
DNA: TGCGCCAGCAGCTTAGCGGGAGTCCCCTACGAGCAGTACTTC
CDR3: CASSLAGVPYEQYF

D: -
size: -
J: TRBJ2-2
V: TRBV2
DNA: TGTGCCAGCAATCTTTATGGGGACATTACCGGGGAGCTGTTTTTT
CDR3: CASNLYGDITGELFF

D: TRBD1
size: -
J: TRBJ1-2
V: TRBV28
DNA: TGTGCCAGCAGTTTATCCTCCGACAGGGGGGCTAACTATGGCTACACCTTC
CDR3: CASSLSSDRGANYGYTF

D: -
size: -
J: TRBJ2-5
V: TRBV7-2
DNA: TGTGCCAGCAGCTTAGGAGGGAGTGGGGAGACCCAGTACTTC
CDR3: CASSLGGSGETQYF

D: -
size: -
J: TRBJ2-2
V: TRBV5-6
DNA: TGTGCCAGCAGCTTTTCCTCGGGATATAGCACCGGGGAGCTGTTTTTT
CDR3: CASSFSSGYSTGELFF

D: -
size: -
J: TRBJ1-1
V: TRBV28
DNA: TGTGCCAGCAGTTTATGGGCGGGGAACACTGAAGCTTTCTTT
CDR3: CASSLWAGNTEAFF

D: TRBD2
size: once
J: TRBJ2-5
V: TRBV4-1
DNA: TGCGCCAGCAGTCAACCTCCGGGACTAGGTAAAGAGACCCAGTACTTC
CDR3: CASSQPPGLGKETQYF

D: -
size: -
J: TRBJ1-1
V: TRBV5-1
DNA: TGCGCCAGCAGCTTGTGGGGAGGGGCCAACACTGAAGCTTTCTTT
CDR3: CASSLWGGANTEAFF

D: -
size: -
J: TRBJ2-2
V: TRBV28
DNA: TGTGCCAGCAGTTCTGCTAGCTGGACCGGGGAGCTGTTTTTT
CDR3: CASSSASWTGELFF

D: TRBD1
size: -
J: TRBJ1-4
V: TRBV5-4
DNA: TGTGCCAGCAGCTGGACAGGGGGGACTAATGAAAAACTGTTTTTT
CDR3: CASSWTGGTNEKLFF

D: TRBD1
size: -
J: TRBJ2-5
V: TRBV10-2
DNA: TGCGCCAGCAGTGATCTCAGGGGGCAAGAGACCCAGTACTTC
CDR3: CASSDLRGQETQYF

D: -
size: once
J: TRBJ1-5
V: TRBV6-8
DNA: TGTGCCAGCACGTTATTAGGGGATCAGCCCCAGCATTTT
CDR3: CASTLLGDQPQHF

D: TRBD2
size: -
J: TRBJ2-1
V: TRBV6-5
DNA: TGTGCCAGCAGTTCCGCCGGGACTAGCGGGAGTGATGAGCAGTTCTTC
CDR3: CASSSAGTSGSDEQFF

D: TRBD1
size: -
J: TRBJ1-6
V: TRBV3-1/TRBV3-2
DNA: TGTGCCAGCAGCCCTGACAGGGATTCACCCCTCCACTTT
CDR3: CASSPDRDSPLHF

D: TRBD2
size: -
J: TRBJ2-7
V: TRBV5-1
DNA: TGCGCCAGCAGCTTGCCTTCGCTAGCGGCGTCTGGGGAGCAGTACTTC
CDR3: CASSLPSLAASGEQYF

D: -
size: -
J: TRBJ2-7
V: TRBV30
DNA: TGTGCCTGGAGCTCCCCCGCGGGGAGAGACTACGAGCAGTACTTC
CDR3: CAWSSPAGRDYEQYF

D: TRBD2
size: few
J: TRBJ2-1
V: TRBV4-3
DNA: TGCGCCAGCAGCTACTCTAGCGGGAGTGAGTCTGAGCAGTTCTTC
CDR3: CASSYSSGSESEQFF

D: -
size: many
J: TRBJ1-5
V: TRBV7-9
DNA: TGTGCCAGCAGCTTAGAAGAGGGGGACCGTCAGCCCCAGCATTTT
CDR3: CASSLEEGDRQPQHF

D: -
size: -
J: TRBJ2-1
V: TRBV15
DNA: TGTGCCACCAGCAGAGATCCAAAGGGGAATGAGCAGTTCTTC
CDR3: CATSRDPKGNEQFF

D: -
size: -
J: TRBJ1-6
V: TRBV5-8
DNA: TGTGCCAGCAGCTTACAGGGCGATTTCTCCTATAATTCACCCCTCCACTTT
CDR3: CASSLQGDFSYNSPLHF

D: -
size: -
J: TRBJ2-1
V: TRBV3-1/TRBV3-2
DNA: TGTGCCAGCAGCCAAGATCCCTATAAGGAGACCTACAATGAGCAGTTCTTC
CDR3: CASSQDPYKETYNEQFF

D: TRBD2
size: -
J: TRBJ2-3
V: TRBV28
DNA: TGTGCCAGCAGTTTGCCTAGCGGAGTCACAGATACGCAGTATTTT
CDR3: CASSLPSGVTDTQYF

D: -
size: -
J: TRBJ1-4
V: TRBV3-1/TRBV3-2
DNA: TGTGCCAGCAGCCCCGGCCCCGGGAAACTGTTTTTT
CDR3: CASSPGPGKLFF

D: TRBD1
size: -
J: TRBJ1-5
V: TRBV5-7
DNA: TGTGCCAGCAGCTCGGACAGGGATAATAATCAGCCCCAGCATTTT
CDR3: CASSSDRDNNQPQHF

D: TRBD1
size: -
J: TRBJ1-4
V: TRBV19
DNA: TGTGCCAGTAGTAGGACAGGGGGTTATGAAAAACTGTTTTTT
CDR3: CASSRTGGYEKLFF

D: -
size: -
J: TRBJ2-1
V: TRBV28
DNA: TGTGCCAGCAGTTTATTTTCGGGGGTTAGCTCCTACAATGAGCAGTTCTTC
CDR3: CASSLFSGVSSYNEQFF

D: -
size: -
J: TRBJ2-3
V: TRBV9
DNA: TGTGCCAGCAGCGGGTTAGCCCTTGAGGATACGCAGTATTTT
CDR3: CASSGLALEDTQYF

D: -
size: -
J: TRBJ1-6
V: TRBV4-1
DNA: TGCGCCAGCAGCCAAGCCGGACATCTTCCTCTTAATTCACCCCTCCACTTT
CDR3: CASSQAGHLPLNSPLHF

D: TRBD1
size: -
J: TRBJ1-6
V: TRBV9
DNA: TGTGCCAGCAGCGGGGACAGGGACTACTCACCCCTCCACTTT
CDR3: CASSGDRDYSPLHF

D: -
size: -
J: TRBJ2-2
V: TRBV27
DNA: TGTGCCAGCAGTTTATATCAGGGGCGCGGTGCCGGGGAGCTGTTTTTT
CDR3: CASSLYQGRGAGELFF

D: -
size: few
J: TRBJ1-3
V: TRBV10-2
DNA: TGCGCCAGCAGTGATATTCAGGGATCCGGAAACACCATATATTTT
CDR3: CASSDIQGSGNTIYF

D: -
size: -
J: TRBJ1-2
V: TRBV28
DNA: TGTGCCAGCAGTTCCGTGGCGGAATTCTATGGCTACACCTTC
CDR3: CASSSVAEFYGYTF

D: -
size: few
J: TRBJ1-2
V: TRBV15
DNA: TGTGCCACCAGCAGAGTACTCAGCGGGAACTATGGCTACACCTTC
CDR3: CATSRVLSGNYGYTF

D: TRBD2
size: -
J: TRBJ2-3
V: TRBV11-3
DNA: TGTGCCAGCAGCTTTGCGGGAGTAAGGGATACGCAGTATTTT
CDR3: CASSFAGVRDTQYF

D: TRBD1
size: -
J: TRBJ1-3
V: TRBV2
DNA: TGTGCCAGCAGGGACAGGGGTGGCTCGGGAAACACCATATATTTT
CDR3: CASRDRGGSGNTIYF

D: -
size: -
J: TRBJ2-7
V: TRBV7-9
DNA: TGTGCCAGCAGCCAACAGGAGGGCTCCTACGAGCAGTACTTC
CDR3: CASSQQEGSYEQYF

D: TRBD2
size: -
J: TRBJ2-1
V: TRBV28
DNA: TGTGCCAGCAGTTCTTCTGAGGGACTAGCGGGTATAAGCTCCTACAATGAGCAGTTCTTC
CDR3: CASSSSEGLAGISSYNEQFF

D: TRBD1
size: -
J: TRBJ1-3
V: TRBV28
DNA: TGTGCCAGCAGTGGACAGGGGGCTGGAAACACCATATATTTT
CDR3: CASSGQGAGNTIYF

D: -
size: -
J: TRBJ1-1
V: TRBV5-4
DNA: TGTGCCAGCAGCTTGGGACAGGAGAACACTGAAGCTTTCTTT
CDR3: CASSLGQENTEAFF

D: TRBD1
size: -
J: TRBJ1-1
V: TRBV28
DNA: TGTGCCAGCAGTACTGGACAGGAGGGTAACACTGAAGCTTTCTTT
CDR3: CASSTGQEGNTEAFF

D: TRBD2
size: -
J: TRBJ2-2
V: TRBV9
DNA: TGTGCCAGCAGCGCCCGATTTAGCGGGAGGAGGAACACCGGGGAGCTGTTTTTT
CDR3: CASSARFSGRRNTGELFF

D: -
size: -
J: TRBJ1-5
V: TRBV6-5
DNA: TGTGCCAGCAGTTACTCGCCGAGGGAGGGCAATCAGCCCCAGCATTTT
CDR3: CASSYSPREGNQPQHF

D: -
size: -
J: TRBJ1-2
V: TRBV9
DNA: TGTGCCAGCAGCGTCCAGGCTTCCGCCCTAAACTATGGCTACACCTTC
CDR3: CASSVQASALNYGYTF